The 32 T cell receptor beta chains in this list originate from one sample, sequenced in a study of blood T cell repertoires in COVID-19. TCRdb's table, derived via immunoSEQ multiplex PCR, lists solely in-frame clones and lacks some. The table records hundreds of thousands of clones, 75% to 90% of them present only once. What was sequenced was peripheral blood. These receptors came from a woman in her 70s with COVID-19, enrolled during active disease.

This clone was seen a single time. This chain connects TRBV2 to TRBJ2-1; D is perhaps TRBD2 (6 bases). Per germline, CDR1 SNHLY and CDR2 FYNNEI. The CDR3 has 14 amino acids. Between the trimmed V and J ends, which lost 6 bases and 4 bases, there was a span of 13 bases. DNA of the CDR3: TGTGCCAGCAGCCCCCGGGAGTCGTACAATGAGCAGTTCTTC. Translated, it gives CASSPRESYNEQFF.

The chain links TRBV19 to TRBJ2-2; 11 bases align to TRBD1. CDR3 length: 14 residues. J lost 3 bases, V lost 6 bases, and 0 bases had no gene match. Looked up from germline, CDR1 is LNHDA and CDR2 is SQIVND (reference sequence). Written as DNA, the CDR3 is TGTGCCAGTAGGGACAGGGGGCACACCGGGGAGCTGTTTTTT. Its protein product is CASRDRGHTGELFF.

This chain joins TRBV5-1 and TRBJ2-7, with TRBD1 as a possible D gene (6 bases). CDR1 is SGHRS, CDR2 YFSETQ, per germline. V lost 6 bases to trimming and J lost 4 bases, with 14 bases between them. The CDR3 length is 13 residues. The CDR3 coding sequence is TGCGCCAGCAAACGACAGGACCGATACGAGCAGTACTTC. This encodes CASKRQDRYEQYF.

On this clone itself: The germline gene is not matched at one end of the junction; a read error may be the cause. V is TRBV7-8 and J is TRBJ1-2; 9 bases fit TRBD1. In germline, CDR1 is SGHVS, CDR2 FQNEAQ. This CDR3 contains 15 residues. CDR3 bases: TGTGCCAGCAGCTTAGAGAGACAGGGGGGTTATGACTACACCTTC. Translated: CASSLERQGGYDYTF.

The chain has TRBV5-8 and TRBJ1-6; perhaps TRBD1 as D (5 bases). Trimming cost V 0 bases and J 7 bases, with 11 bases left between them. The CDR3 spans 15 residues. Germline CDR1 is SGHTS and CDR2 is YDEGEE. In nucleotides, the CDR3 is TGTGCCAGCAGCTTGGGGGCAGGGCCCAATTCACCCCTCCACTTT. The encoded protein is CASSLGAGPNSPLHF.

The chain employs TRBV28 and TRBJ1-4, with TRBD1 as a possible D gene (6 bases). V lost 2 bases and J lost 6, with 13 bases in between. This CDR3 region has 15 residues. Germline V gene lookup returns CDR1 MDHEN and CDR2 SYDVKM. CDR3 amino acids: CASSLGGAGDEKLFF. CDR3 nucleotides: TGTGCCAGCAGTTTAGGTGGTGCAGGGGATGAAAAACTGTTTTTT.

The rearrangement uses TRBV27 and TRBJ2-5; D possibly corresponds to TRBD1 (6 bases). The CDR3 consists of 15 residues. Trimming cost V 2 bases and J 9 bases, with 19 bases left between them. Germline V CDR1 and CDR2: MNHEY, SMNVEV (reference sequence). The CDR3 nucleotides are TGTGCCAGCAGTTTACGCGGCAGGGGATTTAGTCCCCAGTACTTC. It translates to CASSLRGRGFSPQYF.

This clone was detected only once. The chain couples TRBV11-3 to TRBJ2-6, with 7 positions matching TRBD1. The CDR3 consists of 18 residues. Trimming removed 5 bases from V and 1 base from J; junction bases left unmatched: 11. CDR1 and CDR2 from the germline V gene are SGHNT and YENEEA. The CDR3 region is CASSAAGTELSGANVLTF. In DNA form, the CDR3 reads TGTGCCAGCAGCGCGGCAGGGACAGAGTTATCTGGGGCCAACGTCCTGACTTTC. The complete variable domain, with remaining parts taken from reference TRBV11-3 and TRBJ2-6, reads EAGVVQSPRYKIIEKKQPVAFWCNPISGHNTLYWYLQNLGQGPELLIRYENEEAVDDSQLPKDRFSAERLKGVDSTLKIQPAELGDSAVYLCASSAAGTELSGANVLTFGAGSRLTVL.

This chain joins TRBV7-2 and TRBJ1-2; 10 positions match TRBD1. The CDR3 spans 14 residues. Trimming removed 1 base from V and 8 bases from J; junction bases left unmatched: 4. Germline V lookup: CDR1 SGHTA, CDR2 FQGNSA. CDR3 sequence reads: CASSLVGQGGGYTF. The CDR3 nucleotides are TGTGCCAGCAGCTTAGTAGGACAGGGGGGAGGCTACACCTTC.

The chain joins TRBV4-1 to TRBJ2-7; tentative D call: TRBD1 (6 bases). This CDR3 contains 15 residues. V was pared by 0 bases and J by 4 bases, with 13 bases between. Looked up from germline, CDR1 is MGHRA and CDR2 is YSYEKL. CDR3 coding DNA: TGCGCCAGCAGCCAAGACCGGGACAACCTGTACGAGCAGTACTTC. Protein: CASSQDRDNLYEQYF.

This clone came up many times. The rearrangement uses TRBV19 and TRBJ1-2; a weak D match, TRBD1 (6 bases). Trimming removed 5 bases at V and 7 bases at J, with 11 bases between. The CDR3 has 12 amino acids. The V gene's germline CDR1 is LNHDA and CDR2 SQIVND (reference sequence). The CDR3 region is CASSPRDIGYTF. The CDR3 coding sequence is TGTGCCAGTAGTCCCCGGGACATTGGCTACACCTTC.

This chain uses TRBV28 with TRBJ2-3; TRBD1 matches 7 bases. Germline CDR1 and CDR2: MDHEN and SYDVKM. V shed 6 bases and J 2 bases; nucleotides not matched to a gene: 8. CDR3 length equals 15 residues. CDR3 DNA sequence: TGTGCCAGCAGCCGTGGGGGACAGTACACAGATACGCAGTATTTT. As protein: CASSRGGQYTDTQYF.

J is TRBJ1-4 and V is TRBV12-3 or TRBV12-4; D unresolved. The CDR3 runs to 12 residues. Deletions cut 5 bases from V and 8 bases from J, with 9 bases between. The CDR3 loop is CASSRGLEKLFF. DNA for the CDR3: TGTGCCAGCAGTCGCGGGTTAGAAAAACTGTTTTTT.

This clone was observed once. This chain uses TRBV7-3 with TRBJ2-3; TRBD2 matches 9 bases. J lost 4 bases, V lost 5 bases, and 7 bases had no gene match. Germline CDR1 is SGHTA and CDR2 is FQGTGA. The CDR3 has 15 residues. The CDR3 here is CASSPSLAGSDTQYF. DNA for the CDR3: TGTGCCAGCAGCCCGTCACTAGCGGGTTCAGATACGCAGTATTTT.

The gene calls are TRBV6-1 and TRBJ1-3, with unresolved D. Per the germline V gene, CDR1 is MNHNS and CDR2 is SASEGT. This CDR3 has 16 residues. Trimming took off 3 bases at V and 0 bases at J, with 12 bases between the two ends. The CDR3 region is CASSEVRKRSGNTIYF. CDR3 DNA sequence: TGTGCCAGCAGTGAGGTGCGAAAGCGCTCTGGAAACACCATATATTTT.

The chain couples TRBV7-6 to TRBJ2-5; a weak D match, TRBD1 (5 bases). Germline V gene data show CDR1 as SGHVS and CDR2 as FNYEAQ. Trimming pared 0 bases from V and 1 base from J, leaving 15 bases between. The CDR3 sequence is 17 residues long. The CDR3 region is CASSLAGVGEPQETQYF. For the CDR3, the DNA is TGTGCCAGCAGCTTAGCAGGGGTAGGGGAACCCCAAGAGACCCAGTACTTC.

This clone was detected once. The chain carries TRBV7-2 and TRBJ2-1, with D possibly being TRBD2 (5 bases). V gave up 4 bases and J gave up 12 bases, with 19 bases separating them. The CDR3 runs to 14 residues. The germline V gene has CDR1 SGHTA and CDR2 FQGNSA. The CDR3 DNA reads TGTGCCAGCAGCTCTTACCCACTAGAGAGGGTGCAGTTCTTC. It yields the protein CASSSYPLERVQFF.

The gene calls are TRBV29-1 and TRBJ2-1; the D gene is possibly TRBD2 (5 bases). V was pared by 7 bases and J by 0 bases, with 13 bases between. The germline gives CDR1 SQVTM, CDR2 ANQGSEA. The CDR3 is 14 amino acids. The CDR3 bases are TGCAGCGGCCAGGACTCGAGCTCCTACAATGAGCAGTTCTTC. Translation: CSGQDSSSYNEQFF.

The rearrangement uses TRBV19 and TRBJ1-3; 10 positions match TRBD1. Germline V lookup: CDR1 LNHDA, CDR2 SQIVND (reference sequence). The CDR3 is 16 amino acids. After removal of 4 bases from V and 3 bases from J, the junction contained 6 bases not matched to a gene. The CDR3 DNA reads as TGTGCCAGTAGTACTTGGGACAGGGGTTATGGAAACACCATATATTTT. It is translated as CASSTWDRGYGNTIYF.

The chain couples TRBV7-2 to TRBJ2-3; D unclear. Between the trimmed V and J ends, which lost 2 bases and 0 bases, there was a span of 9 bases. Germline-derived CDR1 and CDR2 are SGHTA and FQGNSA. The CDR3 is made up of 15 amino acids. The CDR3 is CASSLLSSSTDTQYF. The CDR3 DNA sequence: TGTGCCAGCAGCTTACTAAGTTCTAGCACAGATACGCAGTATTTT. The full variable domain, completed using reference TRBV7-2 and TRBJ2-3, is GAGVSQSPSNKVTEKGKDVELRCDPISGHTALYWYRQSLGQGLEFLIYFQGNSAPDKSGLPSDRFSAERTGGSVSTLTIQRTQQEDSAVYLCASSLLSSSTDTQYFGPGTRLTVL.

The rearrangement joins TRBV19 to TRBJ2-1; 9 bases fit TRBD2. The junction had 9 bases not matched to a gene; V was cut back by 3 bases and J by 6 bases. The CDR3 is 16 amino acids. Germline values: CDR1 LNHDA, CDR2 SQIVND (reference sequence). CDR3 nucleotide sequence: TGTGCCAGTAGTATTCGCGGGCGGGAGGGTACCAATGAGCAGTTCTTC. Protein sequence: CASSIRGREGTNEQFF.

This clone was counted between two and nine times. The chain carries TRBV18 and TRBJ1-2; 7 nucleotides match TRBD1. The CDR3 totals 15 residues. Trimming took 4 bases from V and 0 from J; bases not matched to a gene: 5. The germline V gene encodes CDR1 KGHSH and CDR2 LQKENI. DNA for the CDR3: TGTGCCAGCTCACGAACAGGGGAATCTAACTATGGCTACACCTTC. This gives the protein CASSRTGESNYGYTF.

This clone has only a few counts. The chain joins TRBV10-3 to TRBJ1-3, with D perhaps matching TRBD1 (5 bases). Germline lookup yields CDR1 ENHRY and CDR2 SYGVKD. The CDR3 is made up of 18 amino acids. Trimming removed 2 bases from V and 0 bases from J, with 17 bases in between. The CDR3 sequence: CAISERYPGKGSGNTIYF. In DNA form, the CDR3 reads TGTGCCATCAGTGAGAGATACCCAGGGAAGGGCTCTGGAAACACCATATATTTT.

This CDR3 is CSLGGIYGYTF. The CDR3 DNA reads TGCAGTTTGGGGGGGATCTATGGCTACACCTTC. The chain joins TRBV20-1 to TRBJ1-2, with D perhaps matching TRBD1 (5 bases). With 8 bases removed from V and 4 bases from J, the gap between germline ends came to 11 bases. This CDR3 contains 11 residues. Germline-derived CDR1 and CDR2 are DFQATT and SNEGSKA (reference sequence).

The chain is built from TRBV27 and TRBJ2-1; TRBD2 agrees at 12 bases. CDR1 is MNHEY and CDR2 is SMNVEV in the germline V gene (reference sequence). This CDR3 region has 16 residues. Trimming cost V 3 bases and J 5 bases; bases outside gene matches: 5. CDR3 nucleotides: TGTGCCAGCAGTTTGCCGGGACTAGCGGGTCACAATGAGCAGTTCTTC. This codes for CASSLPGLAGHNEQFF.

V usage is TRBV28 and J usage is TRBJ2-7; no clear D. Trimming took off 1 base at V and 3 bases at J, with 10 bases between the two ends. Germline CDR1 and CDR2: MDHEN and SYDVKM. The CDR3 length is 14 residues. The CDR3 DNA reads TGTGCCAGCAGTTTATCATACAGATTCTACGAGCAGTACTTC. Amino acids: CASSLSYRFYEQYF.

The V call is TRBV5-1, the J call TRBJ1-1; 8 nucleotides align to TRBD1. CDR1 is SGHRS and CDR2 is YFSETQ in the germline V gene. This CDR3 region has 16 residues. The V and J ends lost 0 bases and 3 bases, in that order; junction bases with no gene match: 7. The CDR3 bases are TGCGCCAGCAGCTTGGGTACAGGGGGTCGGGACACTGAAGCTTTCTTT. Its protein is CASSLGTGGRDTEAFF.

The V gene is TRBV20-1, the J gene TRBJ2-3, with TRBD2 matching 8 bases. Germline trimming cut 3 bases from V and 3 bases from J; bases unmatched to any gene: 11. CDR1 is DFQATT and CDR2 is SNEGSKA in the germline V gene (reference sequence). The CDR3 has 16 residues. CDR3 nucleotide sequence: TGCAGTGCTAGTTGGCCAGCGGGAGAACATACAGATACGCAGTATTTT. It is translated as CSASWPAGEHTDTQYF.

The chain couples TRBV4-1 to TRBJ1-4; perhaps TRBD1 as D (5 bases). The CDR3 totals 13 residues. V dropped 4 bases and J dropped 7 bases, with 10 bases sitting between them. Per the germline V gene, CDR1 is MGHRA and CDR2 is YSYEKL. DNA for the CDR3: TGCGCCAGCAGCCGGGGGAGGGGTGAAAAACTGTTTTTT. It encodes CASSRGRGEKLFF.

V and J are TRBV7-2 and TRBJ1-6; D is possibly TRBD1 (6 bases). The V end was cut by 5 bases, the J end by 8 bases, with 13 bases between. Germline CDR1 is SGHTA and CDR2 is FQGNSA. The CDR3 is made up of 14 amino acids. CDR3 protein: CASSPYGGHSPLHF. CDR3 in DNA: TGTGCCAGCAGCCCCTATGGGGGCCATTCACCCCTCCACTTT.

The V call is TRBV12-3 or TRBV12-4, the J call TRBJ1-2; 12 nucleotides align to TRBD1. The CDR3 totals 13 residues. The junction had 2 bases not matched to a gene; V was cut back by 6 bases and J by 6 bases. The CDR3 sequence is CASRGTGGHGYTF. CDR3 DNA: TGTGCCAGCAGGGGGACAGGGGGCCATGGCTACACCTTC.

The chain couples TRBV13 to TRBJ1-6; 10 nucleotides align to TRBD1. This CDR3 is 18 amino acids long. J lost 6 bases, V lost 3 bases, and 11 bases had no gene match. Looked up from germline, CDR1 is PRHDT and CDR2 is FYEKMQ (reference sequence). The CDR3 reads CASSLRQGAIFSNSPLHF. Written as DNA, the CDR3 is TGTGCCAGCAGCTTGAGACAGGGGGCTATTTTCAGTAATTCACCCCTCCACTTT.